This TCR beta chain was identified during a study of blood T cells in healthy people across ages. Study-wide points: In long-lived donors, naive CD4+ cell counts and diversity exceeded those of aged donors.

A second PCR of roughly 7 to 11 cycles used a sample-barcoded 5' primer and a J-beta primer mix. Researchers report that each sample yielded at least 2.5 million CDR3-containing paired-end reads. TCRdb reprocessed the 5' RACE reads via MiXCR and lists one record per CDR3 protein. The top ten hold approximately 17% of the sample, which has more than 1 million distinct CDR3 sequences, 35% to 55% seen once. The length of the CDR3 is 14 residues. Per the germline V gene, CDR1 is SGHRS and CDR2 is YFSETQ. Extraction yielded at least 5 micrograms of total RNA per sample. With respect to this clonotype: Antigen specificity is unknown.

The J gene is TRBJ2-5, the V gene TRBV5-1, with 7 bases lining up with TRBD1. The J call may be wrong; the DNA end is better matched by TRBJ2-7. The sequencing input was blood. The receptor was isolated from a woman aged 55-70 years in good health. The CDR3 sequence is CASSVGTANYEQYF. DNA of the CDR3: TGCGCCAGCAGCGTAGGGACAGCTAACTACGAGCAGTACTTC.